What follows are 20 T cell receptor beta chains derived from one specimen sequenced in a study of T-cell reconstitution after alpha-beta-depleted transplantation in children. Unique molecular identifiers were built into the TCRbeta library. TCRdb ran MiXCR on the PCR reads and lists one entry per CDR3 protein. In the table there are 250,000 to 400,000 distinct CDR3 sequences, approximately 23% of which are singletons. Material: PBMCs, mostly from graft donor cells, obtained 180 days after TCRalphabeta/CD19-depleted stem cell transplant. These receptors all come from a male patient between 5 and 17 years old who had a stem cell transplant for acute lymphoblastic leukemia, so the T cells may come from the graft donor.

The chain employs TRBV20-1 and TRBJ1-5; possible D gene TRBD1, 6 bases. Germline V gene lookup returns CDR1 DFQATT and CDR2 SNEGSKA (reference sequence). The CDR3 has 15 amino acids. V lost 6 bases and J 0 bases, leaving 15 bases between the germline ends. The chain's CDR3 is CSAATGSRSNQPQHF. CDR3 coding DNA: TGCAGTGCAGCCACAGGGTCTCGTAGCAATCAGCCCCAGCATTTT.

The chain combines TRBV20-1 with TRBJ2-1, with TRBD2 matching over 11 bases. CDR1 is DFQATT, CDR2 SNEGSKA, per germline (reference sequence). The CDR3 extends over 15 amino acids. The J segment lost 8 bases and the V segment lost 5 bases, leaving 11 bases of the junction unmatched. The CDR3 protein is CSAGGASGRLDEQFF. The DNA for the CDR3 is TGCAGTGCTGGGGGGGCTAGCGGGAGGCTCGATGAGCAGTTCTTC.

This clonotype was detected a few times. V is TRBV6-5 and J is TRBJ1-2, with D possibly TRBD1 on 6 matching bases. Germline CDR1 reads MNHEY; CDR2 reads SVGAGI. V gave up 0 bases and J gave up 7 bases, with 18 bases separating them. This CDR3 spans 16 amino acids. The CDR3 sequence: CASSYSARWGARGYTF. The CDR3 DNA reads as TGTGCCAGCAGTTACTCGGCACGATGGGGGGCTCGTGGCTACACCTTC.

DNA for the CDR3: TGCGCCAGCAGCTTGGCGGACAGGATCTACGAGCAGTACTTC. It codes for CASSLADRIYEQYF. The V call is TRBV5-1, the J call TRBJ2-7; 7 bases are shared with TRBD1. Trimming at V came to 0 bases and at J to 3 bases, leaving 3 bases not matched to a gene. The CDR3 totals 14 residues. CDR1 and CDR2 (germline): SGHRS, YFSETQ. The full variable domain, rest sourced from reference TRBV5-1 and TRBJ2-7, is KAGVTQTPRYLIKTRGQQVTLSCSPISGHRSVSWYQQTPGQGLQFLFEYFSETQRNKGNFPGRFSGRQFSNSRSEMNVSTLELGDSALYLCASSLADRIYEQYFGPGTRLTVT.

This clonotype was recorded a few times. V is TRBV3-1 and J is TRBJ2-5, with D perhaps TRBD2 (6 bases). This CDR3 contains 15 residues. Per the germline V gene, CDR1 is LGHDT and CDR2 is YNNKEL (reference sequence). V gave up 0 bases and J gave up 5 bases, with 13 bases separating them. The CDR3 bases are TGTGCCAGCAGCCAAGACCTAGGGGAGGACGAGACCCAGTACTTC. Its protein is CASSQDLGEDETQYF.

The chain combines TRBV5-1 with TRBJ2-7; TRBD1 matches 8 bases. CDR1 and CDR2 (germline): SGHRS, YFSETQ. Unmatched junction bases numbered 6, after V lost 0 bases and J lost 1 base. The CDR3 is 16 amino acids. This CDR3 is CASSLGGRGPSYEQYF. The CDR3 bases are TGCGCCAGCAGCTTGGGGGGCAGGGGGCCTTCCTACGAGCAGTACTTC.

The genes are TRBV20-1 and TRBJ1-5; weak D call: TRBD1 (6 bases). Trimming shortened V by 8 bases and J by 0 bases, and 14 bases separated the two germline ends. The length of the CDR3 is 14 residues. Germline values: CDR1 DFQATT, CDR2 SNEGSKA (reference sequence). The CDR3, as DNA: TGCAGTACCAAACGGGACACTAGCAATCAGCCCCAGCATTTT. Translated, it gives CSTKRDTSNQPQHF.

This clonotype was picked up a small number of times. J is TRBJ2-7 and V is TRBV4-2; TRBD1 matches 9 bases. This CDR3 contains 17 residues. Trimming removed 1 base from V and 2 bases from J; junction bases left unmatched: 9. The germline V gene has CDR1 LGHNA and CDR2 YNFKEQ. CDR3: CASSQGGTGGPPYEQYF. CDR3 DNA: TGTGCCAGCAGCCAAGGGGGAACAGGGGGCCCCCCCTACGAGCAGTACTTC.

This clonotype was detected a few times. The CDR3 here is CASSPKRAGASTDTQYF. The CDR3 DNA is TGCGCCAGCAGCCCAAAGCGGGCCGGGGCTAGCACAGATACGCAGTATTTT. The rearrangement links TRBV5-1 to TRBJ2-3; the D gene is possibly TRBD2 (6 bases). CDR3 length: 17 amino acids. Germline assignment: CDR1 SGHRS and CDR2 YFSETQ. The V and J ends lost 4 bases and 0 bases respectively, with 18 bases between them.

The chain links TRBV9 to TRBJ2-7; maybe TRBD2 (6 bases). V dropped 0 bases and J dropped 2 bases, with 15 bases sitting between them. The CDR3 totals 16 residues. Germline V CDR1 and CDR2: SGDLS, YYNGEE. CDR3 protein: CASSVDLGGGTYEQYF. For the CDR3, the DNA is TGTGCCAGCAGCGTAGATTTGGGGGGTGGCACCTACGAGCAGTACTTC.

This clonotype was recorded a few times. The chain joins TRBV11-2 to TRBJ1-5; D gene ambiguous. The CDR3 runs 14 residues. V dropped 5 bases and J dropped 6 bases, with 14 bases sitting between them. The germline V gene encodes CDR1 SGHAT and CDR2 FQNNGV. CDR3 in DNA: TGTGCCAGCAGCCGGACGGTGGGTTTTCAGCCCCAGCATTTT. Its translation: CASSRTVGFQPQHF.

The rearrangement joins TRBV4-2 to TRBJ2-7; 9 bases line up with TRBD2. CDR1 and CDR2 (germline): LGHNA, YNFKEQ. The V and J ends lost 6 bases and 6 bases, in that order; junction bases with no gene match: 9. CDR3 length equals 14 residues. The CDR3 bases are TGTGCCAGCAGTCAGCCGGGACTAGCAGCCGAGCAGTACTTC. Translation gives CASSQPGLAAEQYF.

The rearrangement uses TRBV18 and TRBJ2-1; 7 positions match TRBD2. The CDR3 loop spans 17 amino acids. Germline loops: CDR1 KGHSH, CDR2 LQKENI. With V trimmed by 0 bases and J by 4 bases, 9 bases remained unmatched. The CDR3 DNA is TGTGCCAGCTCACCACCGTTGTGGGAGGGGATTTACAATGAGCAGTTCTTC. Amino acid sequence: CASSPPLWEGIYNEQFF.

This clonotype was detected only a few times. The gene calls are TRBV4-2 and TRBJ1-5, with D uncertain. The V and J ends lost 4 bases and 0 bases respectively, with 4 bases between them. CDR1 and CDR2 from the germline V gene are LGHNA and YNFKEQ. The CDR3 length is 13 residues. The CDR3: CASSPFSNQPQHF. CDR3 in DNA: TGTGCCAGCAGCCCTTTTAGCAATCAGCCCCAGCATTTT.

The rearrangement links TRBV7-3 to TRBJ2-7; a possible D gene is TRBD2 (5 bases). This CDR3 has 15 residues. The V gene lost 5 bases and the J gene lost 2 bases, with 16 bases spanning the gap. Germline CDR1 and CDR2: SGHTA and FQGTGA. The CDR3 loop reads CASSDLTRGAYEQYF. The CDR3 DNA reads TGTGCCAGCAGCGACCTAACACGGGGAGCCTACGAGCAGTACTTC.

This clonotype was observed a handful of times. The gene calls are TRBV5-6 and TRBJ1-4; D gene ambiguous. CDR1 SGHDT and CDR2 YYEEEE come from the germline V gene. CDR3 length equals 15 residues. Trimming removed 0 bases from V and 8 bases from J, with 14 bases in between. The CDR3 DNA reads TGTGCCAGCAGCTTGGGACCCGGCGATTTAGAAAAACTGTTTTTT. As protein: CASSLGPGDLEKLFF.

The table lists this clonotype with a few counts. The genes are TRBV5-6 and TRBJ2-1, with 12 bases aligning to TRBD2. This CDR3 spans 14 amino acids. Germline CDR1 SGHDT, CDR2 YYEEEE. V was clipped by 4 bases and J by 8 bases; unmatched bases: 4. The CDR3 DNA sequence: TGTGCCAGCAGCACGGGACTAGCGGGCGATGAGCAGTTCTTC. Amino acid sequence: CASSTGLAGDEQFF.

This chain joins TRBV18 and TRBJ2-5, with a possible D match to TRBD1 (6 bases). CDR1 is KGHSH, CDR2 LQKENI, per germline. The CDR3 loop spans 15 amino acids. V was shortened by 1 base and J by 5 bases, with 14 bases between the two germline ends. CDR3 in amino acids: CASSPREGEMETQYF. The CDR3 DNA reads as TGTGCCAGCTCACCACGCGAGGGGGAGATGGAGACCCAGTACTTC.

The rearrangement links TRBV6-1 to TRBJ2-7, with D perhaps matching TRBD1 (5 bases). CDR1 MNHNS and CDR2 SASEGT come from the germline V gene. The CDR3 extends over 14 amino acids. Trimming took off 7 bases at V and 2 bases at J, with 15 bases between the two ends. CDR3: CASTRTTGPYEQYF. As DNA, the CDR3 is TGTGCCAGCACCAGAACCACAGGACCCTACGAGCAGTACTTC.

The chain has TRBV18 and TRBJ2-4; maybe TRBD2 (6 bases). CDR3 length: 17 residues. Germline CDR1 reads KGHSH; CDR2 reads LQKENI. The V gene lost 2 bases and the J gene lost 1 base, with 15 bases spanning the gap. The CDR3 region has the DNA TGTGCCAGCTCACCAACTGGTAGCGGTCTGGCCAAAAACATTCAGTACTTC. Translated, it gives CASSPTGSGLAKNIQYF.